These 19 T cell receptor beta chains share one sample of origin, sequenced in a study of human T cells and chemical hapten exposure. Time point meaning: patch test 2, 6 weeks after DPC sensitization. Treatment noted: therapeutic diphenylcyclopropenone sensitization with weekly scalp DPC. TCRdb used MiXCR to reprocess the RACE reads, holding one entry per CDR3 protein. The data show approximately 87,000 distinct CDR3 sequences, about an eighth seen once. The specimen was whole blood, collected in connection with sensitization to the hapten diphenylcyclopropenone (DPC). These receptor sequences come from a woman in her forties with alopecia areata. Some clones in this sample may be carry-over from other donors' samples.

This clonotype showed up just a few times. V and J are TRBV12-3 or TRBV12-4 and TRBJ1-1; D not certain. V gave up 4 bases and J gave up 5 bases, with 8 bases separating them. The CDR3 is 12 residues long. For the CDR3, the DNA is TGTGCCAGCAGTTCCCCAGGTACTGAAGCTTTCTTT. Translation: CASSSPGTEAFF.

Here the CDR3 DNA reads TGTGCCAGCAGCTTAAACCCCCAAGGGGGAACTGAAGCTTTCTTT. The encoded protein is CASSLNPQGGTEAFF. J is TRBJ1-1 and V is TRBV13, with TRBD1 as a possible D gene (6 bases). The CDR3 length is 15 residues. CDR1 and CDR2 (germline): PRHDT, FYEKMQ (reference sequence). The germline V and J ends were trimmed by 2 bases and 5 bases, with 15 bases remaining between them.

The chain is built from TRBV5-5 and TRBJ2-2; D unresolved. The germline CDR1 and CDR2 sequences are SGHKS and YYEKEE (reference sequence). The CDR3 is 16 residues long. V shed 4 bases and J shed 2 bases, with 15 bases lying between them. CDR3: CASSARVLENTGELFF. CDR3 sequence (DNA): TGTGCCAGCAGCGCCCGGGTCCTTGAAAACACCGGGGAGCTGTTTTTT.

The sample holds many counts of this clonotype. V usage is TRBV6-2 or TRBV6-3 and J usage is TRBJ1-2, with D possibly matching TRBD1 (5 bases). CDR1 is MNHEY, CDR2 SVGEGT, per germline. V lost 6 bases and J 4 bases, leaving 18 bases between the germline ends. CDR3 length: 15 amino acids. CDR3 bases: TGTGCCAGCAGGACGACGGGACTCCCGTTCTATGGCTACACCTTC. It translates to CASRTTGLPFYGYTF.

The sample holds many counts of this clonotype. The chain recombines TRBV3-1 with TRBJ2-7; 9 bases are shared with TRBD1. The CDR3 consists of 22 residues. After removal of 3 bases from V and 2 bases from J, the junction contained 26 bases not matched to a gene. Germline CDR1 reads LGHDT; CDR2 reads YNNKEL (reference sequence). CDR3 coding DNA: TGTGCCAGCAGCCATATATGGGGGGACAGGGTACTATCCAGCGCCTTTACCTACGAGCAGTACTTC. Translated: CASSHIWGDRVLSSAFTYEQYF.

This clonotype was observed at least ten times. This chain links TRBV7-2 with TRBJ2-7; D is possibly TRBD2 (6 bases). Per germline, CDR1 SGHTA and CDR2 FQGNSA. V was cut by 5 bases and J by 2 bases, with 10 bases left in between. This CDR3 spans 13 amino acids. The CDR3 DNA follows: TGTGCCAGCAGCGCGGGGTTCACCTACGAGCAGTACTTC. Amino acids: CASSAGFTYEQYF.

This clonotype was recorded at least ten times. This rearrangement joins TRBV2 to TRBJ2-1; the match to TRBD1 covers 8 bases. Trimming at V came to 5 bases and at J to 4 bases, leaving 4 bases not matched to a gene. The CDR3 spans 14 residues. In germline, CDR1 is SNHLY, CDR2 FYNNEI. CDR3 sequence reads: CASSRRTGYNEQFF. CDR3 nucleotide sequence: TGTGCCAGCAGTCGTAGGACAGGGTACAATGAGCAGTTCTTC.

This clonotype was seen repeatedly, ten times or more. This rearrangement joins TRBV6-2 or TRBV6-3 to TRBJ2-2; D is possibly TRBD2 (6 bases). This CDR3 region has 14 residues. Trimming left V 7 bases short and J 4 bases short, with 13 bases between. Germline values: CDR1 MNHEY, CDR2 SVGEGT. CDR3 bases: TGTGCCAGCAAAACCGGGGGACGCACCGGGGAGCTGTTTTTT. It translates to CASKTGGRTGELFF.

The J gene is TRBJ2-7, the V gene TRBV7-2; 9 bases line up with TRBD1. Looked up from germline, CDR1 is SGHTA and CDR2 is FQGNSA. V gave up 5 bases and J gave up 4 bases; unmatched junction bases: 9. This CDR3 is built from 15 residues. Here the CDR3 reads CASSPRTGAIYEQYF. Written as DNA, the CDR3 is TGTGCCAGCAGCCCGAGGACAGGGGCGATATACGAGCAGTACTTC.

At least ten counts were recorded for this clonotype. The chain uses TRBV7-6 and TRBJ2-5; tentative D call: TRBD2 (5 bases). Germline V gene lookup returns CDR1 SGHVS and CDR2 FNYEAQ. The CDR3 is made up of 13 amino acids. V shed 3 bases and J shed 5 bases, with 10 bases lying between them. The CDR3 spells CASSFRGGETQYF. The DNA of the CDR3 is TGTGCCAGCAGCTTTCGCGGCGGGGAGACCCAGTACTTC.

The V gene is TRBV28, the J gene TRBJ2-1; D not resolved. The CDR3 covers 14 residues. Trimming shortened V by 5 bases and J by 0 bases, and 8 bases separated the two germline ends. Germline-derived CDR1 and CDR2 are MDHEN and SYDVKM. The CDR3 region has the DNA TGTGCCAGCAGTGACTTGGGCTCCTACAATGAGCAGTTCTTC. Protein sequence: CASSDLGSYNEQFF.

The chain is built from TRBV5-5 and TRBJ2-3; D possibly corresponds to TRBD2 (5 bases). V shed 5 bases and J shed 3 bases, with 10 bases lying between them. CDR1 and CDR2 (germline): SGHKS, YYEKEE (reference sequence). The CDR3 loop spans 13 amino acids. CDR3 region: CASRGRRTDTQYF. In DNA form, the CDR3 reads TGTGCCAGCAGAGGTAGGAGGACAGATACGCAGTATTTT.

The table lists this clonotype with a few counts. The gene calls are TRBV9 and TRBJ2-3; the D is unclear. Germline CDR1 is SGDLS and CDR2 is YYNGEE. V was cut by 0 bases and J by 0 bases, with 5 bases left in between. The CDR3 extends over 14 amino acids. The CDR3 reads CASSVAQSTDTQYF. DNA for the CDR3: TGTGCCAGCAGCGTAGCTCAAAGCACAGATACGCAGTATTTT. The whole variable domain, filled in from reference TRBV9 and TRBJ2-3, reads DSGVTQTPKHLITATGQRVTLRCSPRSGDLSVYWYQQSLDQGLQFLIQYYNGEERAKGNILERFSAQQFPDLHSELNLSSLELGDSALYFCASSVAQSTDTQYFGPGTRLTVL.

By sample fraction, this clonotype is medium-sized. V is TRBV2 and J is TRBJ2-1; TRBD2 might be the D (5 bases). The germline V gene has CDR1 SNHLY and CDR2 FYNNEI. The CDR3 sequence is 14 residues long. The germline V and J ends were trimmed by 8 bases and 6 bases, with 17 bases remaining between them. The chain's CDR3 is CASCAPGFGNEQFF. The CDR3 DNA is TGTGCCAGCTGCGCACCGGGGTTCGGCAATGAGCAGTTCTTC.

The V and J genes are TRBV6-5 and TRBJ2-7; TRBD2 aligns across 7 bases. The CDR3 spans 16 residues. V gave up 0 bases and J gave up 6 bases; unmatched junction bases: 11. CDR1 is MNHEY, CDR2 SVGAGI, per germline. The CDR3: CASSYSNPRREGEQYF. The CDR3 DNA follows: TGTGCCAGCAGTTACTCTAACCCACGCAGGGAGGGCGAGCAGTACTTC.

The chain has TRBV29-1 and TRBJ1-2; 7 bases match TRBD1. Trimming at V came to 4 bases and at J to 5 bases, leaving 10 bases not matched to a gene. This CDR3 has 14 amino acids. Germline CDR1 is SQVTM and CDR2 is ANQGSEA. CDR3 sequence: CSVVSGRGRYGYTF. As DNA, the CDR3 is TGCAGCGTTGTGAGTGGCAGGGGGAGGTATGGCTACACCTTC.

This chain links TRBV30 with TRBJ1-5; D ambiguous. The CDR3 spans 12 residues. CDR1 is GTSNPN, CDR2 SVGIG, per germline (reference sequence). CDR3 nucleotide sequence: TGTGCTTTGGGGTATAGCAATCAGCCCCAGCATTTT. Protein sequence: CALGYSNQPQHF.

This clonotype occurred a few times. The chain carries TRBV12-3 or TRBV12-4 and TRBJ1-1; TRBD1 might be the D (6 bases). The CDR3 sequence is 13 residues long. V gave up 7 bases and J gave up 4 bases, with 13 bases separating them. In nucleotides, the CDR3 is TGTGCCAGCACCCGGGGGCCGAGCACTGAAGCTTTCTTT. Its protein product is CASTRGPSTEAFF.

The sample holds many counts of this clonotype. The chain recombines TRBV20-1 with TRBJ1-2; D gene ambiguous. V was clipped by 0 bases and J by 7 bases, with 21 bases between them. The CDR3 contains 16 residues. Looked up from germline, CDR1 is DFQATT and CDR2 is SNEGSKA (reference sequence). For the CDR3, the DNA is TGCAGTGCTAGAGATGGAGTTTTCCACCCATGGGTTGGCTACACCTTC. Encoded protein: CSARDGVFHPWVGYTF.